This T cell receptor beta chain was profiled in a study of cytomegalovirus exposure and HLA in healthy donors. This clone was found a few times. The antigen remains undetermined. The junction had 2 bases not matched to a gene; V was cut back by 1 base and J by 1 base. Germline CDR1 MGHRA, CDR2 YSYEKL. CDR3 length: 16 residues. Study-level points and caveats: An analysis done earlier found most TCR beta V segments productive about 87% or about 30% of the time. CMV antigen specificity of a few CMV-associated chains was confirmed in vitro. A classifier reportedly called cytomegalovirus status with high sensitivity and specificity. Some 150 TCR beta chains were listed as cytomegalovirus-associated.

Vbeta (60) and Jbeta (13) primers were used in the PCR. The data were produced by immunoSEQ multiplex PCR, yet TCRdb's version contains in-frame clones alone and is incomplete. The sample has 200,000 or so clones, about 79% seen once. This TCR derives from a boy under 10 years old in good health and CMV-seronegative. The gene calls are TRBV4-1 and TRBJ2-3, with TRBD1 identical over 10 bases. The specimen sequenced was PBMCs. The CDR3 coding sequence is TGCGCCAGCAGCCAAGTGACAGGGGGCCGCACAGATACGCAGTATTTT. Amino acids: CASSQVTGGRTDTQYF.